Sequencing of this T cell receptor (beta chain) was carried out in a study of response to subunit inactivated influenza vaccine. TCRdb reprocessed the RT-PCR reads with MiXCR, giving one entry per CDR3 protein. Of about 800,000 distinct CDR3 sequences in the sample, 21% were seen once. Germline V CDR1 and CDR2: SGHKS, YYEKEE (reference sequence). This CDR3 has 14 amino acids. Trimming took 5 bases from V and 0 from J, leaving 9 bases between them. Whole-study findings and limits: It was the authors' suggestion that each seasonal influenza vaccination recruits few new T cells.

As regards this clonotype: Its antigen is not known.

The sequence derives from a man aged 50 to 60 who received an inactivated influenza vaccine. V gene TRBV5-5 combines with J gene TRBJ1-5; D is undetermined. The material sequenced was PBMCs from blood, taken around 5 days after vaccination. The CDR3 region has the DNA TGTGCCAGCAGTGTAAGGGATAGCAATCAGCCCCAGCATTTT. Its protein product is CASSVRDSNQPQHF.